This TCR beta chain is drawn from a study of shared clonotypes between healthy human individuals. Only in-frame clones appear in the TCRdb table, and some are missing; sequencing was by immunoSEQ multiplex PCR. This table has 2,500,000 or so clones, over 85% appearing once. From germline, CDR1 is KGHSH and CDR2 LQKENI. V shed 3 bases, J shed 2 bases, and the junction held 6 bases outside the gene matches. This CDR3 spans 15 amino acids. The sequence was obtained from a young man in good health. The chain employs TRBV18 and TRBJ1-1, with 7 bases aligning to TRBD1. The material sequenced was naive CD4+ T cells sorted from blood. As for subset: CD45RA+ positively selected. The CDR3 loop is CASSPMTGSNTEAFF. The DNA for the CDR3 is TGTGCCAGCTCACCGATGACAGGGTCCAACACTGAAGCTTTCTTT.